The 20 T cell receptor beta chains in this list originate from one sample, sequenced in a study (dated by TCRdb to about 2016). Library preparation employed RT-PCR. Sequenced on an Illumina MiSeq. TCRdb cleaned the public reads at Q25 with fastp, built clones with MiXCR and kept in-frame beta chains. Entries are consolidated by CDR3 protein sequence, retaining the most common genes and DNA. This sample lists about 6,100 distinct CDR3 sequences; roughly nine tenths were detected once. Of the sample, 6.5% to 9% falls within the top ten clones. Sequencing used memory CD4+ T cells from blood. The receptor set was obtained from a female donor in good health, serving as a healthy control.

On this clonotype itself: This beta chain was picked up by a library intended for alpha chains and is off target, so its count carries little meaning. J is TRBJ1-5 and V is TRBV10-3; maybe TRBD1 (6 bases). Trimming removed 10 bases from V and 1 base from J, with 11 bases in between. The germline gives CDR1 ENHRY, CDR2 SYGVKD. CDR3 length: 13 amino acids. The DNA for the CDR3 is TGTGCCACCTGGGGGGGCAGCAATCAGCCCCAGCATTTT. Protein product: CATWGGSNQPQHF.

Note on this clonotype: Within a library made for alpha chains, this beta chain is off target, and its count is uninformative. The V call is TRBV7-7, the J call TRBJ2-5; no firm D call. Trimming stripped 4 bases from V and 5 bases from J, with 8 bases between. Germline CDR1 SSHAT, CDR2 FNYEAQ (reference sequence). The length of the CDR3 is 12 residues. For the CDR3, the DNA is TGTGCCAGCAGCTCAAGCGAGGAGACCCAGTACTTC. Translated, it gives CASSSSEETQYF.

With regard to this clonotype: Since it is a stray read in a library aimed at alpha chains, this beta chain has a size that is not meaningful. The V gene is TRBV27, the J gene TRBJ1-5; a weak D match, TRBD1 (5 bases). With 4 bases removed from V and 7 bases from J, the gap between germline ends came to 14 bases. The CDR3 has 14 amino acids. The germline gives CDR1 MNHEY, CDR2 SMNVEV (reference sequence). The CDR3 DNA is TGTGCCAGCAGTTCACCGGGCTGGGGGCAGCCCCAGCATTTT. It encodes CASSSPGWGQPQHF.

For this clonotype: Because this beta chain is a stray read in a library intended to capture alpha chains, its abundance should not be given much weight. The chain recombines TRBV7-3 with TRBJ1-1; no clear D gene. This CDR3 spans 13 amino acids. CDR1 SGHTA and CDR2 FQGTGA come from the germline V gene. V gave up 4 bases and J gave up 8 bases, with 14 bases separating them. The CDR3, as DNA: TGTGCCAGCAGCTCAGAAGGACTATCCGAAGCTTTCTTT. It yields the protein CASSSEGLSEAFF.

As regards this clonotype: This beta chain slipped into a library made for alpha chains as a stray read, so its size is not meaningful. V gene TRBV7-3 combines with J gene TRBJ1-1; the match to TRBD1 covers 8 bases. With 1 base clipped from V and 0 bases from J, the junction kept 13 bases outside the gene matches. CDR3 length: 19 amino acids. The germline gives CDR1 SGHTA, CDR2 FQGTGA. CDR3 nucleotide sequence: TGTGCCAGCAGCTTAAGCTCTGGCAGGGGGCTCCCAATGAACACTGAAGCTTTCTTT. As protein: CASSLSSGRGLPMNTEAFF.

This clonotype was seen once. This beta chain is a stray read from a library made for alpha chains; its abundance is not meaningful. The chain links TRBV7-2 to TRBJ2-3; D gene unclear. This CDR3 region has 16 residues. Germline V gives CDR1 SGHTA, CDR2 FQGNSA. Trimming left V 1 base short and J 0 bases short, with 11 bases between. The CDR3 DNA sequence: TGTGCCAGCAGCTTAGTCGGCGGTTCTAGCACAGATACGCAGTATTTT. This translates into CASSLVGGSSTDTQYF. Combining the CDR3 with reference TRBV7-2 and TRBJ2-3 gives the whole variable domain GAGVSQSPSNKVTEKGKDVELRCDPISGHTALYWYRQSLGQGLEFLIYFQGNSAPDKSGLPSDRFSAERTGGSVSTLTIQRTQQEDSAVYLCASSLVGGSSTDTQYFGPGTRLTVL.

As concerns this clonotype: This beta chain was picked up by a library intended for alpha chains and is off target, so its count carries little meaning. The chain recombines TRBV11-1 with TRBJ2-3, with TRBD1 matching 10 bases. V lost 2 bases to trimming and J lost 1 base; unmatched junction nucleotides: 3. Germline CDR1 reads SGHAT; CDR2 reads FQDESV (reference sequence). The CDR3 covers 16 residues. The DNA for the CDR3 is TGTGCCAGCAGCTTATGGGGACAGGGGCGCACAGATACGCAGTATTTT. Translated: CASSLWGQGRTDTQYF. The entire variable domain, with the rest obtained from reference TRBV11-1 and TRBJ2-3, is as follows: EAEVAQSPRYKITEKSQAVAFWCDPISGHATLYWYRQILGQGPELLVQFQDESVVDDSQLPKDRFSAERLKGVDSTLKIQPAELGDSAMYLCASSLWGQGRTDTQYFGPGTRLTVL.

For this clonotype: This beta chain is a stray read from a library made for alpha chains; its abundance is not meaningful. The chain employs TRBV5-1 and TRBJ1-2; no firm D call. The length of the CDR3 is 14 residues. Germline loops: CDR1 SGHRS, CDR2 YFSETQ. V shed 0 bases and J shed 6 bases, with 12 bases lying between them. The CDR3 here is CASSLASHGDGYTF. The CDR3 DNA is TGCGCCAGCAGCTTGGCCTCCCATGGGGATGGCTACACCTTC.

Concerning this clonotype itself: This beta chain lies outside the target of a library built for alpha chains; its clone size means little. The rearrangement uses TRBV29-1 and TRBJ1-1, with TRBD1 matching 9 bases. Germline V lookup: CDR1 SQVTM, CDR2 ANQGSEA. With 7 bases clipped from V and 5 bases from J, the junction kept 8 bases outside the gene matches. This CDR3 has 13 amino acids. This CDR3 is CSGEQGARTEAFF. The CDR3 DNA reads as TGCAGCGGGGAACAGGGGGCGCGGACTGAAGCTTTCTTT.

This clonotype was picked up one time. This beta chain is an unintended read in a library built for alpha chains; its size means little. CDR3 sequence reads: CASSFLGTGESYTF. As DNA, the CDR3 is TGTGCCAGCAGTTTCCTAGGGACAGGGGAGAGCTACACCTTC. This chain connects TRBV12-3 or TRBV12-4 to TRBJ1-2; TRBD1 matches at 10 bases. This CDR3 contains 14 residues. Unmatched junction bases numbered 7, after V lost 3 bases and J lost 9 bases.

As regards this clonotype: Within a library made for alpha chains, this beta chain is off target, and its count is uninformative. The V and J genes are TRBV7-3 and TRBJ2-2, with D uncertain. The CDR3 loop spans 14 amino acids. The V and J ends lost 1 base and 0 bases respectively, with 3 bases between them. CDR1 and CDR2 (germline): SGHTA, FQGTGA. The DNA for the CDR3 is TGTGCCAGCAGCTTAAATCCGAACACCGGGGAGCTGTTTTTT. Residues: CASSLNPNTGELFF. Full variable domain (outside the CDR3, taken from reference TRBV7-3 and TRBJ2-2): GAGVSQTPSNKVTEKGKYVELRCDPISGHTALYWYRQSLGQGPEFLIYFQGTGAADDSGLPNDRFFAVRPEGSVSTLKIQRTERGDSAVYLCASSLNPNTGELFFGEGSRLTVL.

As concerns this clonotype: Within a library made for alpha chains, this beta chain is off target, and its count is uninformative. The V gene is TRBV20-1, the J gene TRBJ2-1; no firm D call. The CDR3 has 8 residues. With 1 base removed from V and 15 bases from J, the gap between germline ends came to 4 bases. CDR1 and CDR2 (germline): DFQATT, SNEGSKA (reference sequence). This chain's CDR3 is CSARVGFF. The CDR3 DNA follows: TGCAGTGCTAGAGTAGGGTTCTTC.

Of note for this clonotype: For a library built for alpha chains, this beta chain is a stray read; little rests on its size. The V call is TRBV7-9, the J call TRBJ1-4; the D is unclear. V was clipped by 5 bases and J by 2 bases, with 9 bases between them. Germline-derived CDR1 and CDR2 are SEHNR and FQNEAQ (reference sequence). The CDR3 is 14 amino acids. CDR3 loop: CASSRTGTNEKLFF. The DNA of the CDR3 is TGTGCCAGCAGCCGGACGGGGACTAATGAAAAACTGTTTTTT.

With respect to this clonotype: This beta chain represents an off-target read in a library built for alpha chains; its size is of limited meaning. The genes are TRBV11-3 and TRBJ2-5; TRBD2 matches at 7 bases. The CDR3 runs 15 residues. The junction had 9 bases not matched to a gene; V was cut back by 4 bases and J by 4 bases. CDR1 is SGHNT, CDR2 YENEEA, per germline. DNA of the CDR3: TGTGCCAGCAGCTCCAGAGGGGAGCGGGGAGAGACCCAGTACTTC. Encoded protein: CASSSRGERGETQYF.

Points on this clonotype: This beta chain is a stray read from a library made for alpha chains; its abundance is not meaningful. V usage is TRBV18 and J usage is TRBJ2-1; 8 nucleotides agree with TRBD1. V was pared by 3 bases and J by 7 bases, with 8 bases of the junction left unmatched. This CDR3 region has 15 residues. Germline V gives CDR1 KGHSH, CDR2 LQKENI. CDR3 loop: CASSPRTGILNEQFF. CDR3 in DNA: TGTGCCAGCTCACCCCGGACAGGGATCTTGAATGAGCAGTTCTTC.

Points on this clonotype: The library was prepared for alpha chains; this beta chain is a stray read, so its frequency means little. The chain has TRBV12-3 or TRBV12-4 and TRBJ1-5; D gene ambiguous. This CDR3 has 14 residues. Trimming took 2 bases from V and 6 from J, leaving 11 bases between them. The CDR3 DNA follows: TGTGCCAGCAGTTTAAGGGAGTTGGGTCAGCCCCAGCATTTT. It codes for CASSLRELGQPQHF.

Turning to this clonotype: The library was designed around alpha chains, so this beta chain is a stray read whose abundance carries little weight. V and J are TRBV5-1 and TRBJ2-3, with 8 bases lining up with TRBD2. Germline trimming cut 0 bases from V and 5 bases from J; bases unmatched to any gene: 11. CDR3 length: 17 residues. Germline loops: CDR1 SGHRS, CDR2 YFSETQ. The CDR3 nucleotides are TGCGCCAGCAGCTTGGGGGCGCGGGAGGCACAGGAAGATACGCAGTATTTT. It yields the protein CASSLGAREAQEDTQYF.

As for this clonotype: The size of this beta chain means little, since it is a stray read in a library made for alpha chains. The rearrangement links TRBV20-1 to TRBJ2-1, with D hard to call. The CDR3 contains 14 residues. V was clipped by 4 bases and J by 2 bases, with 12 bases between them. Germline V gene lookup returns CDR1 DFQATT and CDR2 SNEGSKA (reference sequence). CDR3 DNA: TGCAGTGCTACTCAACGGACCCCCTACAATGAGCAGTTCTTC. Amino acid sequence: CSATQRTPYNEQFF.

Of note for this clonotype: Because the library targeted alpha chains, this beta chain is an off-target read whose size means little. The V and J genes are TRBV5-1 and TRBJ1-1; maybe TRBD1 (5 bases). With 1 base removed from V and 2 bases from J, the gap between germline ends came to 12 bases. The CDR3 is made up of 15 amino acids. Germline V gives CDR1 SGHRS, CDR2 YFSETQ. This CDR3 reads CASSLRIGDNTEAFF. CDR3 nucleotide sequence: TGCGCCAGCAGCTTGAGGATAGGGGACAACACTGAAGCTTTCTTT.

Remarks on this clonotype: This beta chain came through as a stray read in a library set up for alpha chains, and its size says little. This sequence joins TRBV7-9 and TRBJ2-3; 7 bases are a match to TRBD2. The V and J ends lost 10 bases and 2 bases, in that order; junction bases with no gene match: 9. Germline-derived CDR1 and CDR2 are SEHNR and FQNEAQ (reference sequence). The CDR3 runs to 14 residues. The DNA for the CDR3 is TGTGCCACCGGAGGAGCGGGGAACACAGATACGCAGTATTTT. It yields the protein CATGGAGNTDTQYF.